The 28 T cell receptor beta chains in this list originate from one sample, sequenced in a study of T cells in tuberculosis. Cells were sorted from thawed PBMC rested overnight and stained with GMM-loaded CD1B tetramer, viability dye and anti-CD3. CD1B tetramers were loaded with Rhodococcus equi-derived C32 glucose monomycolate. The assay was immunoSEQ multiplex PCR, and TCRdb's table has in-frame clones only and misses some. This sample has approximately 58,000 clones, with roughly 87% found just once. Material for sequencing was CD1b-GMM tetramer-negative cells sorted from PBMCs. The receptors here all came from an adult woman with latent tuberculosis.

The genes are TRBV5-1 and TRBJ2-3; the D gene is possibly TRBD2 (6 bases). This CDR3 has 14 amino acids. Trimming removed 5 bases at V and 2 bases at J, with 12 bases between. Germline V gene lookup returns CDR1 SGHRS and CDR2 YFSETQ. CDR3 coding DNA: TGCGCCAGCAGGGGAGGAGACCTCACAGATACGCAGTATTTT. It codes for CASRGGDLTDTQYF.

A remark on this clone: Other DNA sequences from this sample encode an identical CDR3 as well. The V and J genes are TRBV4-3 and TRBJ2-7; 10 bases map to TRBD2. Trimming removed 0 bases from V and 3 bases from J; junction bases left unmatched: 5. The CDR3 loop spans 16 amino acids. Germline V gives CDR1 LGHNA, CDR2 YSLEER. CDR3 DNA sequence: TGCGCCAGCAGCCAAGATAGAGCGGGAGGGCTCTACGAGCAGTACTTC. This codes for CASSQDRAGGLYEQYF.

The chain uses TRBV28 and TRBJ2-4; no definite D call. The germline V gene encodes CDR1 MDHEN and CDR2 SYDVKM. V was shortened by 7 bases and J by 1 base, with 5 bases between the two germline ends. CDR3 length: 12 residues. The CDR3 protein is CASTSAKNIQYF. The CDR3 bases are TGTGCCAGCACGTCGGCCAAAAACATTCAGTACTTC.

The V and J genes are TRBV19 and TRBJ1-4, with 10 bases lining up with TRBD1. The J segment lost 7 bases and the V segment lost 6 bases, leaving 5 bases of the junction unmatched. The CDR3 has 14 residues. The germline V gene encodes CDR1 LNHDA and CDR2 SQIVND (reference sequence). CDR3 nucleotides: TGTGCCAGTAGCCCCGGGACAGGGGTTGAAAAACTGTTTTTT. It yields the protein CASSPGTGVEKLFF. The full variable domain, with the rest looked up from reference TRBV19 and TRBJ1-4, is DGGITQSPKYLFRKEGQNVTLSCEQNLNHDAMYWYRQDPGQGLRLIYYSQIVNDFQKGDIAEGYSVSREKKESFPLTVTSAQKNPTAFYLCASSPGTGVEKLFFGSGTQLSVL.

The rearrangement links TRBV4-3 to TRBJ2-3, with D uncertain. CDR3 size: 13 residues. Germline values: CDR1 LGHNA, CDR2 YSLEER. The V end lost 1 base, the J end lost 3 bases, and 5 bases lay between the germline ends. The CDR3 DNA follows: TGCGCCAGCAGCCAAGGGCAAACAGATACGCAGTATTTT. Amino acids: CASSQGQTDTQYF.

The genes are TRBV7-3 and TRBJ2-1; 9 nucleotides match TRBD2. The CDR3 extends over 15 amino acids. CDR1 and CDR2 (germline): SGHTA, FQGTGA. Unmatched junction bases numbered 10, after V lost 6 bases and J lost 7 bases. The DNA of the CDR3 is TGTGCCAGCAGTCTCTTTAGCGGGAGTCCGAATGAGCAGTTCTTC. Translated: CASSLFSGSPNEQFF.

The chain has TRBV4-1 and TRBJ2-7, with 7 bases matching TRBD2. V shed 4 bases, J shed 1 base, and the junction held 1 base outside the gene matches. The V gene's germline CDR1 is MGHRA and CDR2 YSYEKL. CDR3 length: 13 amino acids. CDR3 DNA: TGCGCCAGCAGCCCGGGAGGTTCCTACGAGCAGTACTTC. This gives the protein CASSPGGSYEQYF.

This chain links TRBV5-4 with TRBJ2-7; D is perhaps TRBD1 (6 bases). CDR3 size: 15 residues. V shed 4 bases and J shed 5 bases, with 19 bases lying between them. The germline V gene has CDR1 SGHNT and CDR2 YYREEE (reference sequence). This CDR3 reads CASSGQTVGQNEQYF. DNA for the CDR3: TGTGCCAGCAGCGGACAGACAGTGGGCCAAAACGAGCAGTACTTC.

The chain links TRBV28 to TRBJ2-1; D possibly corresponds to TRBD1 (5 bases). The CDR3 covers 13 residues. Germline V gene sequence: CDR1 MDHEN, CDR2 SYDVKM. The V end lost 8 bases, the J end lost 12 bases, and 20 bases lay between the germline ends. The CDR3 is CASHKPGLRGQFF. The CDR3 coding sequence is TGTGCCAGCCACAAACCCGGGCTTAGGGGGCAGTTCTTC.

CDR3 DNA sequence: TGTGCCAGTCGTTGGACTAGCGGCACAGATACGCAGTATTTT. The encoded protein is CASRWTSGTDTQYF. The chain is built from TRBV19 and TRBJ2-3, with TRBD2 matching 9 bases. CDR1 LNHDA and CDR2 SQIVND come from the germline V gene (reference sequence). The ends lost 8 bases at V and 1 base at J; junction bases unmatched: 4. This CDR3 spans 14 amino acids.

The J gene is TRBJ2-5, the V gene TRBV20-1; no definite D call. Deletions cut 6 bases from V and 4 bases from J, with 9 bases between. The CDR3 totals 11 residues. Germline CDR1 and CDR2: DFQATT and SNEGSKA (reference sequence). Here the CDR3 DNA reads TGCAGTGCCATCAGTGGAGAGACCCAGTACTTC. It translates to CSAISGETQYF.

J is TRBJ1-1 and V is TRBV15; D ambiguous. Germline V lookup: CDR1 LNHNV, CDR2 YYDKDF (reference sequence). The CDR3 is 15 residues long. V was shortened by 3 bases and J by 7 bases, with 18 bases between the two germline ends. CDR3 loop: CATSSRVPGSSEAFF. For the CDR3, the DNA is TGTGCCACCAGCAGCCGGGTCCCCGGTAGCAGTGAAGCTTTCTTT.

This clone was recorded once. The chain joins TRBV18 to TRBJ1-5; 9 positions match TRBD1. The CDR3 totals 16 residues. Germline CDR1 is KGHSH and CDR2 is LQKENI. V shed 3 bases and J 3 bases; nucleotides not matched to a gene: 6. The CDR3 region is CASSPTGGEINQPQHF. The CDR3 coding sequence is TGTGCCAGCTCACCGACAGGGGGGGAGATCAATCAGCCCCAGCATTTT.

The chain is built from TRBV28 and TRBJ1-2, with a weak D call TRBD1 (6 bases). The CDR3 is 13 residues long. V was shortened by 4 bases and J by 4 bases, with 10 bases between the two germline ends. Germline CDR1 reads MDHEN; CDR2 reads SYDVKM. DNA of the CDR3: TGTGCCAGCAGTTCCGACAGGAGCTATGGCTACACCTTC. Residues: CASSSDRSYGYTF.

The chain uses TRBV4-1 and TRBJ2-5; 8 nucleotides agree with TRBD2. Trimming removed 0 bases from V and 5 bases from J; junction bases left unmatched: 11. Germline values: CDR1 MGHRA, CDR2 YSYEKL. The CDR3 length is 17 residues. CDR3 protein: CASSQDFGGAIRETQYF. The CDR3 DNA reads as TGCGCCAGCAGCCAAGATTTCGGGGGGGCTATTCGGGAGACCCAGTACTTC.

The rearrangement links TRBV6-1 to TRBJ1-2; D is perhaps TRBD1 (5 bases). This CDR3 region has 12 residues. CDR1 is MNHNS and CDR2 is SASEGT in the germline V gene. V was shortened by 7 bases and J by 8 bases, with 14 bases between the two germline ends. CDR3 nucleotides: TGTGCCAGCACAGGGTCACTGGGCGGCTACACCTTC. This translates into CASTGSLGGYTF.

This chain uses TRBV28 with TRBJ2-7, with 7 bases identical to TRBD2. V gave up 3 bases and J gave up 3 bases; unmatched junction bases: 11. Germline V CDR1 and CDR2: MDHEN, SYDVKM. CDR3 length: 16 amino acids. This CDR3 reads CASSFIYGRPNYEQYF. In DNA form, the CDR3 reads TGTGCCAGCAGTTTTATTTACGGGAGGCCTAACTACGAGCAGTACTTC.

This sequence joins TRBV4-2 and TRBJ2-5, with TRBD2 identical over 7 bases. V gave up 1 base and J gave up 3 bases; unmatched junction bases: 2. This CDR3 spans 14 amino acids. Germline CDR1 LGHNA, CDR2 YNFKEQ. This chain's CDR3 is CASSQAGLKETQYF. CDR3 bases: TGTGCCAGCAGCCAAGCGGGACTAAAAGAGACCCAGTACTTC.

This clone was found a few times. The rearrangement uses TRBV29-1 and TRBJ2-5; 8 bases are shared with TRBD1. The V gene's germline CDR1 is SQVTM and CDR2 ANQGSEA. This CDR3 region has 13 residues. Trimming took 6 bases from V and 4 from J; bases not matched to a gene: 7. The CDR3 DNA is TGCAGCGTGGGACAGGTCATGGGAGAGACCCAGTACTTC. Residues: CSVGQVMGETQYF.

The chain joins TRBV25-1 to TRBJ2-2; 8 bases agree with TRBD1. The trim removed 10 bases at V and 7 bases at J, leaving 5 bases unmatched. CDR3 size: 12 residues. The germline gives CDR1 MGHDK, CDR2 SYGVNS. The CDR3, as DNA: TGTGCCACCTCGACAGGGGTCGGGGAGCTGTTTTTT. Translation gives CATSTGVGELFF.

The chain couples TRBV6-6 to TRBJ1-2; 9 bases agree with TRBD1. V lost 6 bases and J lost 8; bases outside the gene matches: 13. Germline assignment: CDR1 MNHNY and CDR2 SVGAGI (reference sequence). This CDR3 spans 15 amino acids. The CDR3 DNA reads as TGTGCCAGCAGAGAACCGGGACAGGGAAACTGGGGCTACACCTTC. Its protein product is CASREPGQGNWGYTF.

The chain is built from TRBV30 and TRBJ2-2; TRBD1 matches at 8 bases. Germline loops: CDR1 GTSNPN, CDR2 SVGIG (reference sequence). This CDR3 region has 15 residues. The V segment lost 3 bases and the J segment 3 bases; nucleotides outside the gene matches: 6. CDR3: CAWSDRDRHTGELFF. The CDR3 region has the DNA TGTGCCTGGAGCGACCGGGACAGGCACACCGGGGAGCTGTTTTTT.

This chain uses TRBV25-1 with TRBJ1-1, with TRBD1 matching 12 bases. Germline lookup yields CDR1 MGHDK and CDR2 SYGVNS. V shed 1 base and J 10 bases; nucleotides not matched to a gene: 10. The CDR3 covers 16 residues. The CDR3: CASSEWGLGQGAGAFF. For the CDR3, the DNA is TGTGCCAGCAGTGAATGGGGGCTGGGACAGGGGGCAGGAGCTTTCTTT.

By sample fraction, this clone is medium-sized. The chain has TRBV19 and TRBJ2-7; 8 bases match TRBD2. The CDR3 has 13 amino acids. Germline trimming cut 10 bases from V and 4 bases from J; bases unmatched to any gene: 9. CDR1 LNHDA and CDR2 SQIVND come from the germline V gene (reference sequence). The CDR3 reads CATRRGGGYEQYF. The CDR3 DNA is TGTGCCACTCGCCGGGGGGGAGGTTACGAGCAGTACTTC.

V gene TRBV19 combines with J gene TRBJ2-7; TRBD2 agrees at 8 bases. The trim removed 2 bases at V and 6 bases at J, leaving 3 bases unmatched. Per the germline V gene, CDR1 is LNHDA and CDR2 is SQIVND (reference sequence). CDR3 size: 13 residues. The CDR3 DNA is TGTGCCAGTAGTATACGGGGGGGTGGCGAGCAGTACTTC. It encodes CASSIRGGGEQYF.

The chain links TRBV5-5 to TRBJ2-7, with 8 bases aligning to TRBD1. Germline CDR1 reads SGHKS; CDR2 reads YYEKEE (reference sequence). The CDR3 is 15 amino acids. V lost 4 bases and J lost 2; bases outside the gene matches: 8. The CDR3 here is CASSTKTGDPYEQYF. CDR3 coding DNA: TGTGCCAGCAGCACCAAGACAGGGGACCCCTACGAGCAGTACTTC. The whole variable domain, filled in from reference TRBV5-5 and TRBJ2-7, reads DAGVTQSPTHLIKTRGQQVTLRCSPISGHKSVSWYQQVLGQGPQFIFQYYEKEERGRGNFPDRFSARQFPNYSSELNVNALLLGDSALYLCASSTKTGDPYEQYFGPGTRLTVT.

This chain joins TRBV28 and TRBJ1-2, with 8 nucleotides matching TRBD1. CDR1 is MDHEN, CDR2 SYDVKM, per germline. V lost 6 bases and J lost 5; bases outside the gene matches: 8. The CDR3 extends over 14 amino acids. In DNA, the CDR3 is TGTGCCAGCAGAACGACAGGGGTAGAGTATGGCTACACCTTC. The encoded protein is CASRTTGVEYGYTF.

V is TRBV28 and J is TRBJ2-2; 7 positions agree with TRBD2. CDR1 is MDHEN, CDR2 SYDVKM, per germline. Trimming took 1 base from V and 3 from J; bases not matched to a gene: 17. The CDR3 totals 20 residues. The CDR3 loop is CASSLFGRVGLAEHTGELFF. The CDR3 DNA is TGTGCCAGCAGTTTATTTGGTAGGGTCGGGCTAGCGGAGCACACCGGGGAGCTGTTTTTT.